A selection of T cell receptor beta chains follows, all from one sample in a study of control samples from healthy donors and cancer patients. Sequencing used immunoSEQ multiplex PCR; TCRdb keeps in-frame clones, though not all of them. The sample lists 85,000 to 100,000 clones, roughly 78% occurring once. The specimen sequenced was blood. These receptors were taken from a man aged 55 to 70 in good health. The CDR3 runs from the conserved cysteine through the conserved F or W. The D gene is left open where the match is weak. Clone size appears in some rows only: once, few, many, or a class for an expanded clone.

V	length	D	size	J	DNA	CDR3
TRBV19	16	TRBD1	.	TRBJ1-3	TGTGCCAGTAGTTTTTCGACAGGGCCCTCTGGAAACACCATATATTTT	CASSFSTGPSGNTIYF
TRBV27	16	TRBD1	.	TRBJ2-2	TGTGCCACCTTACAACCGGGACAGGGTCGCACCGGGGAGCTGTTTTTT	CATLQPGQGRTGELFF
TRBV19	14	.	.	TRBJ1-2	TGTGCCAGTAGTTCCCCGCATCGTAGCTATGGCTACACCTTC	CASSSPHRSYGYTF
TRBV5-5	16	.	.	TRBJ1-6	TGTGCCAGCAACTTGGAACTCAGGATTTATAATTCACCCCTCCACTTT	CASNLELRIYNSPLHF
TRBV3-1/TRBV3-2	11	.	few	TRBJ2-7	TGTGCCAGCAGCCAGGGGAGGGAGCAGTACTTC	CASSQGREQYF
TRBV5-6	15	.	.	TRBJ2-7	TGTGCCAGCAGTATACGAAGGACGGCCTCCTACGAGCAGTACTTC	CASSIRRTASYEQYF
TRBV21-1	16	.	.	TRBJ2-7	TGTGCCAGCAGCGCAACGCCCGACTTACCCGGTTACGAGCAGTACTTC	CASSATPDLPGYEQYF
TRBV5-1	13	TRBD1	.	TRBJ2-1	TGCGCCAGCAGAGAAGGGGGCAACGCTGAGCAGTTCTTC	CASREGGNAEQFF
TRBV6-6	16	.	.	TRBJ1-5	TGTGCCAGCAGAGACCGGGAGGCTTATAGCAATCAGCCCCAGCATTTT	CASRDREAYSNQPQHF
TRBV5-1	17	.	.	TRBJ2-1	TGCGCCAGCAGCTCCCGGACTAGTAGGGGGTCCTACAATGAGCAGTTCTTC	CASSSRTSRGSYNEQFF
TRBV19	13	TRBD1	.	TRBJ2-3	TGTGCCAGTAGTATCCGGGACAGGGAGTGGCAGTATTTT	CASSIRDREWQYF
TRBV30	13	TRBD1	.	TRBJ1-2	TGTGCCTGGAGTGTAGGGACAGGGGAAGGCTACACCTTC	CAWSVGTGEGYTF
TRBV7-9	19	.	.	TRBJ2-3	TGTGCCAGCAGCTTAGGAATCGGAGGTCCGGGTCCAAAGGGAGATACGCAGTATTTT	CASSLGIGGPGPKGDTQYF
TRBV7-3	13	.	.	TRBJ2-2	TGTGCCAGCAGCTTTGGTGGGACCGGGGAGCTGTTTTTT	CASSFGGTGELFF
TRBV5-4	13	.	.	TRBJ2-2	TGTGCCAGCAGCTTGGTGGGGGACGGGGAGCTGTTTTTT	CASSLVGDGELFF
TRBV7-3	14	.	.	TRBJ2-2	TGTGCCAGCAGCTTACTAGGGTACACCGGGGAGCTGTTTTTT	CASSLLGYTGELFF
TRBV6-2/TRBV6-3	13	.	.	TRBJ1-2	TGTGCCAGCAGTTCGGCAGAGAACTATGGCTACACCTTC	CASSSAENYGYTF
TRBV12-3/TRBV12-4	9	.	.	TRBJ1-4	TGTGCCAGCCATGAAAGACTGTTTTTT	CASHERLFF
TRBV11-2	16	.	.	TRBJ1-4	TGTGCCAGCAGCTCCCGGACCCTCTCCCTAAATGAAAAACTGTTTTTT	CASSSRTLSLNEKLFF
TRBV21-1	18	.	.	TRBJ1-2	TGTGCCAGCAGCAACCCTTGCCCCCTCATACCCTTTAACTATGGCTACACCTTC	CASSNPCPLIPFNYGYTF
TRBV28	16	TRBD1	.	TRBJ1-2	TGTGCCAGCAGTTTAGGGGACAGAGGAGCTAACTATGGCTACACCTTC	CASSLGDRGANYGYTF
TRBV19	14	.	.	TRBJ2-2	TGTGCCAGTAGTCTCATGGTGAACACCGGGGAGCTGTTTTTT	CASSLMVNTGELFF
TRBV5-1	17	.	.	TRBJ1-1	TGCGCCAGCAGCCCCACACTGGGACGGCTCATGAACACTGAAGCTTTCTTT	CASSPTLGRLMNTEAFF